This TCR beta chain was recorded in a study of T cell responses to AZD1222 COVID-19 vaccine. Measured with immunoSEQ multiplex PCR; TCRdb has only the in-frame clones, and not every one. The sample yields 160,000 or so clones, about 90% seen once. The ends lost 4 bases at V and 3 bases at J; junction bases unmatched: 6. Germline CDR1 SEHNR, CDR2 FQNEAQ (reference sequence). This CDR3 contains 15 residues. The origin of this receptor is an adult in good health. The chain couples TRBV7-9 to TRBJ2-7; 10 nucleotides line up with TRBD2. Sample: peripheral blood, taken on day 0 of MenACWY control vaccination. The CDR3 here is CASSSPLAGVYEQYF. The CDR3 DNA follows: TGTGCCAGCAGCTCGCCCCTAGCGGGAGTCTACGAGCAGTACTTC.